The 31 T cell receptor beta chains below all came from one sample that was sequenced in a study of CD8 T cells in Susac syndrome. When the RNA was reverse transcribed, random hexamers were used with an input of roughly 0.45 to 1 ug. Each CDR3 protein gets one entry after TCRdb re-called the immunoSEQ multiplex PCR reads with MiXCR. Altogether roughly 250,000 distinct CDR3 sequences are present, 90% to 96% being singletons, with the ten largest covering under 0.12%. The source material was CD4+ T cells from PBMCs. The receptor source for this set is a human donor with Susac syndrome.

This chain uses TRBV12-3 or TRBV12-4 with TRBJ2-5, with D maybe TRBD2 (6 bases). The CDR3 is 15 amino acids. V was clipped by 1 base and J by 5 bases, with 14 bases between them. CDR3 in DNA: TGTGCCAGCAGTTTAGGAACGGGAGTGGATGAGACCCAGTACTTC. It encodes CASSLGTGVDETQYF.

V is TRBV3-1 and J is TRBJ2-3; 7 bases line up with TRBD2. Germline lookup yields CDR1 LGHDT and CDR2 YNNKEL (reference sequence). CDR3 length: 17 residues. The junction had 8 bases not matched to a gene; V was cut back by 0 bases and J by 2 bases. In DNA, the CDR3 is TGTGCCAGCAGCCAAGACGCTAGCGGCCACCCCACAGATACGCAGTATTTT. It translates to CASSQDASGHPTDTQYF.

This chain uses TRBV28 with TRBJ1-1; D ambiguous. The CDR3 contains 13 residues. CDR1 and CDR2 from the germline V gene are MDHEN and SYDVKM. V lost 3 bases and J lost 10, with 15 bases in between. For the CDR3, the DNA is TGTGCCAGCAGTTTTTTAGCGGGCAGTGGAGCTTTCTTT. Translating gives CASSFLAGSGAFF.

V is TRBV30 and J is TRBJ1-2; no firm D call. CDR3 length: 12 residues. The germline V and J ends were trimmed by 2 bases and 6 bases, with 10 bases remaining between them. Germline CDR1 GTSNPN, CDR2 SVGIG (reference sequence). The CDR3 sequence: CAWSRPLNGYTF. The CDR3 DNA reads TGTGCCTGGAGTCGCCCCCTTAATGGCTACACCTTC. Full variable domain (missing parts from reference TRBV30 and TRBJ1-2): SQTIHQWPATLVQPVGSPLSLECTVEGTSNPNLYWYRQAAGRGLQLLFYSVGIGQISSEVPQNLSASRPQDRQFILSSKKLLLSDSGFYLCAWSRPLNGYTFGSGTRLTVV.

This clonotype has just one count. The chain is built from TRBV28 and TRBJ2-3; 11 positions agree with TRBD2. The CDR3 is 15 residues long. The V gene end was trimmed by 6 bases and the J gene end by 5 bases; junction bases not matched to a gene: 7. Germline V gene lookup returns CDR1 MDHEN and CDR2 SYDVKM. The CDR3 DNA reads TGTGCCAGCAGGGGACTAGCGGACTTCGGAGATACGCAGTATTTT. Protein: CASRGLADFGDTQYF. Complete variable domain (other parts from reference TRBV28 and TRBJ2-3): DVKVTQSSRYLVKRTGEKVFLECVQDMDHENMFWYRQDPGLGLRLIYFSYDVKMKEKGDIPEGYSVSREKKERFSLILESASTNQTSMYLCASRGLADFGDTQYFGPGTRLTVL.

The chain recombines TRBV30 with TRBJ1-5, with D possibly matching TRBD1 (6 bases). The V end was cut by 4 bases, the J end by 2 bases, with 21 bases between. This CDR3 contains 17 residues. In germline, CDR1 is GTSNPN, CDR2 SVGIG (reference sequence). CDR3 amino acids: CAWNPRKGGLGNQPQHF. CDR3 bases: TGTGCCTGGAATCCCCGCAAGGGGGGACTAGGCAATCAGCCCCAGCATTTT.

The gene calls are TRBV5-1 and TRBJ1-2; no definite D call. CDR3 length: 13 amino acids. Germline V gives CDR1 SGHRS, CDR2 YFSETQ. Trimming pared 4 bases from V and 4 bases from J, leaving 11 bases between. CDR3 loop: CASSPPSPYGYTF. CDR3 DNA: TGCGCCAGCAGCCCCCCTTCCCCCTATGGCTACACCTTC.

CDR3 DNA: TGTGCCTGGAGAGTCGGGTCGGGCTACGAGCAGTACTTC. As protein: CAWRVGSGYEQYF. The rearrangement uses TRBV30 and TRBJ2-7; D not resolved. CDR1 GTSNPN and CDR2 SVGIG come from the germline V gene (reference sequence). The CDR3 is 13 amino acids. V shed 3 bases and J shed 3 bases, with 12 bases lying between them. The complete variable domain, with remaining parts taken from reference TRBV30 and TRBJ2-7, reads SQTIHQWPATLVQPVGSPLSLECTVEGTSNPNLYWYRQAAGRGLQLLFYSVGIGQISSEVPQNLSASRPQDRQFILSSKKLLLSDSGFYLCAWRVGSGYEQYFGPGTRLTVT.

V usage is TRBV25-1 and J usage is TRBJ1-5; D possibly corresponds to TRBD1 (5 bases). The length of the CDR3 is 17 residues. The germline V gene encodes CDR1 MGHDK and CDR2 SYGVNS. The V and J ends lost 4 bases and 0 bases respectively, with 16 bases between them. CDR3 bases: TGTGCCAGCAGTGCTCAGGGAGGCGCCGATAGCAATCAGCCCCAGCATTTT. It is translated as CASSAQGGADSNQPQHF.

This clonotype occurred a few times. The chain recombines TRBV11-1 with TRBJ2-7; D not resolved. The CDR3 is made up of 12 amino acids. V was shortened by 6 bases and J by 2 bases, with 8 bases between the two germline ends. Germline V lookup: CDR1 SGHAT, CDR2 FQDESV (reference sequence). CDR3 bases: TGTGCCAGCAGTCGCGACACCTACGAGCAGTACTTC. Amino acids: CASSRDTYEQYF.

The chain couples TRBV29-1 to TRBJ1-5; D may be TRBD1 (6 bases). Germline V lookup: CDR1 SQVTM, CDR2 ANQGSEA. This CDR3 comprises 14 residues. Trimming pared 4 bases from V and 3 bases from J, leaving 13 bases between. The CDR3 DNA reads as TGCAGCGTTGTGTCTGGGGACATCAATCAGCCCCAGCATTTT. Amino acids: CSVVSGDINQPQHF.

The rearrangement links TRBV7-9 to TRBJ2-7, with D perhaps TRBD2 (5 bases). Trimming pared 5 bases from V and 0 bases from J, leaving 14 bases between. Germline-derived CDR1 and CDR2 are SEHNR and FQNEAQ (reference sequence). This CDR3 is 15 amino acids long. The CDR3 bases are TGTGCCAGCAGCCCCGCGACTAAAAGCTCCTACGAGCAGTACTTC. This sequence encodes CASSPATKSSYEQYF. Full variable domain (missing parts from reference TRBV7-9 and TRBJ2-7): DTGVSQNPRHKITKRGQNVTFRCDPISEHNRLYWYRQTLGQGPEFLTYFQNEAQLEKSRLLSDRFSAERPKGSFSTLEIQRTEQGDSAMYLCASSPATKSSYEQYFGPGTRLTVT.

This clonotype was recorded a few times. The chain combines TRBV27 with TRBJ2-5; TRBD2 matches 13 bases. The CDR3 covers 14 residues. Germline lookup yields CDR1 MNHEY and CDR2 SMNVEV (reference sequence). The V segment lost 8 bases and the J segment 5 bases; nucleotides outside the gene matches: 5. The CDR3 DNA reads as TGTGCCAGCCGACTAGCGGGAGGCGGTGAGACCCAGTACTTC. It translates to CASRLAGGGETQYF.

This chain links TRBV29-1 with TRBJ2-1; TRBD2 aligns across 8 bases. The germline gives CDR1 SQVTM, CDR2 ANQGSEA. The CDR3 spans 13 residues. V gave up 6 bases and J gave up 8 bases; unmatched junction bases: 9. The CDR3 sequence is CSVGTRLVYEQFF. The CDR3 DNA reads as TGCAGCGTCGGGACTAGATTGGTATATGAGCAGTTCTTC.

The chain couples TRBV20-1 to TRBJ2-1, with D uncertain. V gave up 3 bases and J gave up 6 bases, with 12 bases separating them. Germline CDR1 DFQATT, CDR2 SNEGSKA (reference sequence). The CDR3 contains 13 residues. CDR3 DNA sequence: TGCAGTGCTAGTGAGGTAGCAGTCAATGAGCAGTTCTTC. Translation: CSASEVAVNEQFF.

The CDR3 loop is CSVRTGGLEQYF. CDR3 sequence (DNA): TGCAGCGTTCGGACAGGGGGGCTCGAGCAGTACTTC. The chain joins TRBV29-1 to TRBJ2-7; 10 nucleotides align to TRBD1. The CDR3 is made up of 12 amino acids. V was pared by 5 bases and J by 6 bases, with 4 bases of the junction left unmatched. CDR1 and CDR2 from the germline V gene are SQVTM and ANQGSEA.

V usage is TRBV24-1 and J usage is TRBJ2-3; D possibly corresponds to TRBD2 (5 bases). The CDR3 contains 13 residues. From germline, CDR1 is KGHDR and CDR2 SFDVKD. The V end was cut by 12 bases, the J end by 4 bases, with 16 bases between. CDR3 sequence: CASRGSGSDTQYF. CDR3 bases: TGTGCCTCCCGGGGTTCCGGCTCAGATACGCAGTATTTT.

The V and J genes are TRBV3-1 and TRBJ1-3; D is unresolved. The germline V gene has CDR1 LGHDT and CDR2 YNNKEL (reference sequence). With 0 bases removed from V and 10 bases from J, the gap between germline ends came to 7 bases. The CDR3 spans 12 residues. The CDR3 DNA sequence: TGTGCCAGCAGCCAAGATCTTGGAACCATATATTTT. Its translation: CASSQDLGTIYF.

This chain uses TRBV4-2 with TRBJ2-5; possibly TRBD2 for D (5 bases). CDR1 is LGHNA, CDR2 YNFKEQ, per germline. The V end was cut by 0 bases, the J end by 5 bases, with 16 bases between. This CDR3 is 16 amino acids long. This CDR3 reads CASSQDLDRRGETQYF. The CDR3 region has the DNA TGTGCCAGCAGCCAAGATCTGGACCGACGCGGGGAGACCCAGTACTTC.

The chain employs TRBV29-1 and TRBJ2-1; either TRBD1 or TRBD2 may fit D (5 bases each). The germline V and J ends were trimmed by 6 bases and 12 bases, with 21 bases remaining between them. The CDR3 runs 13 residues. CDR1 and CDR2 from the germline V gene are SQVTM and ANQGSEA. The CDR3 is CSVDGPGLKVQFF. The CDR3 nucleotides are TGCAGCGTAGACGGTCCGGGGCTGAAAGTGCAGTTCTTC.

The J gene is TRBJ2-1, the V gene TRBV6-5; D gene unclear. CDR1 and CDR2 (germline): MNHEY, SVGAGI. The V and J ends lost 2 bases and 9 bases respectively, with 5 bases between them. The CDR3 sequence is 11 residues long. The CDR3 DNA sequence: TGTGCCAGCAGTTACAGGCTTGAGCAGTTCTTC. Protein product: CASSYRLEQFF.

The rearrangement uses TRBV28 and TRBJ2-1, with 9 bases fitting TRBD1. The CDR3 loop spans 14 amino acids. Germline-derived CDR1 and CDR2 are MDHEN and SYDVKM. The V and J ends lost 9 bases and 6 bases, in that order; junction bases with no gene match: 9. The chain's CDR3 is CASTPGQGVNEQFF. For the CDR3, the DNA is TGTGCCAGTACCCCGGGACAGGGAGTCAATGAGCAGTTCTTC.

The chain has TRBV28 and TRBJ2-3; no firm D call. With 4 bases removed from V and 4 bases from J, the gap between germline ends came to 3 bases. Germline V lookup: CDR1 MDHEN, CDR2 SYDVKM. The CDR3 runs 11 residues. The CDR3 DNA follows: TGTGCCAGCAGTTGGGCAGATACGCAGTATTTT. Encoded protein: CASSWADTQYF.

The gene calls are TRBV7-9 and TRBJ2-3; TRBD2 agrees at 9 bases. The germline V gene encodes CDR1 SEHNR and CDR2 FQNEAQ (reference sequence). This CDR3 spans 14 amino acids. The V gene end was trimmed by 3 bases and the J gene end by 3 bases; junction bases not matched to a gene: 1. The DNA of the CDR3 is TGTGCCAGCAGCTTTAGCGGGAGAACAGATACGCAGTATTTT. Protein sequence: CASSFSGRTDTQYF.

The chain recombines TRBV20-1 with TRBJ2-1, with 10 nucleotides matching TRBD2. V dropped 3 bases and J dropped 4; count of bases not matched to a gene: 9. CDR1 and CDR2 from the germline V gene are DFQATT and SNEGSKA (reference sequence). The CDR3 totals 16 residues. CDR3 DNA sequence: TGCAGTGCTAGGACCGATCTAGCGGGAGTATACAATGAGCAGTTCTTC. Translating it yields CSARTDLAGVYNEQFF.

The chain has TRBV12-3 or TRBV12-4 and TRBJ2-4; weak D call: TRBD2 (6 bases). V lost 10 bases and J lost 9, with 13 bases in between. The CDR3 spans 11 residues. DNA for the CDR3: TGTGCCACAGCAGAGGGAGGCATTCAGTACTTC. Its translation: CATAEGGIQYF.

In DNA, the CDR3 is TGTGCCAGCAGCCGAGGGGGCAGAGGCCACGAGCAGTACTTC. Translating gives CASSRGGRGHEQYF. The chain carries TRBV11-2 and TRBJ2-7, with TRBD1 matching 7 bases. Germline V CDR1 and CDR2: SGHAT, FQNNGV. Unmatched junction bases numbered 9, after V lost 5 bases and J lost 5 bases. The CDR3 covers 14 residues.

DNA for the CDR3: TGCAGTCCTTTGAGGACTAGCGGCCCCCACAATGAGCAGTTCTTC. This translates into CSPLRTSGPHNEQFF. The rearrangement links TRBV20-1 to TRBJ2-1; TRBD2 aligns across 10 bases. J lost 5 bases, V lost 8 bases, and 12 bases had no gene match. Germline V gene data show CDR1 as DFQATT and CDR2 as SNEGSKA (reference sequence). This CDR3 is 15 amino acids long.

The rearrangement links TRBV20-1 to TRBJ2-7; TRBD2 might be the D (6 bases). The CDR3 totals 16 residues. V was shortened by 1 base and J by 0 bases, with 16 bases between the two germline ends. CDR1 is DFQATT and CDR2 is SNEGSKA in the germline V gene (reference sequence). The CDR3 protein is CSARGIWGLASYEQYF. CDR3 DNA sequence: TGCAGTGCTAGAGGGATTTGGGGACTGGCCTCCTACGAGCAGTACTTC.

The rearrangement uses TRBV5-1 and TRBJ2-5, with TRBD1 matching 7 bases. The J segment lost 5 bases and the V segment lost 5 bases, leaving 9 bases of the junction unmatched. The CDR3 contains 14 residues. Germline V gene lookup returns CDR1 SGHRS and CDR2 YFSETQ. In DNA, the CDR3 is TGCGCCAGCAGTATCCCCGGGACAGAGGAGACCCAGTACTTC. This sequence encodes CASSIPGTEETQYF. Complete variable domain (other parts from reference TRBV5-1 and TRBJ2-5): KAGVTQTPRYLIKTRGQQVTLSCSPISGHRSVSWYQQTPGQGLQFLFEYFSETQRNKGNFPGRFSGRQFSNSRSEMNVSTLELGDSALYLCASSIPGTEETQYFGPGTRLLVL.

The V gene is TRBV29-1, the J gene TRBJ2-2; D remains ambiguous. Per the germline V gene, CDR1 is SQVTM and CDR2 is ANQGSEA. V was trimmed by 5 bases and J by 3 bases, leaving 19 bases between them. CDR3 length: 16 residues. The CDR3 bases are TGCAGCGTTCCTAACCCTTGGCGGTGGGACACCGGGGAGCTGTTTTTT. Its protein product is CSVPNPWRWDTGELFF.